A single sample gave rise to the 26 T cell receptor beta chains below, sequenced in a study of blood T cell repertoires in COVID-19. Measured with immunoSEQ multiplex PCR; TCRdb has only the in-frame clones, and not every one. The table records 75,000 to 90,000 clones, 91% of them present only once. The material sequenced was peripheral blood. All receptors derive from a woman between 50 and 59 years old in a cohort sampled during active COVID-19.

This chain connects TRBV2 to TRBJ1-2; unclear D gene. V lost 2 bases, J lost 6 bases, and 10 bases lay in between. Per the germline V gene, CDR1 is SNHLY and CDR2 is FYNNEI. The CDR3 runs 13 residues. CDR3 bases: TGTGCCAGCAGTGAATCCGTAGCCAATGGCTACACCTTC. It codes for CASSESVANGYTF.

V is TRBV27 and J is TRBJ1-2; D not certain. Germline CDR1 and CDR2: MNHEY and SMNVEV (reference sequence). The V end was cut by 6 bases, the J end by 6 bases, with 14 bases between. CDR3 length equals 13 residues. CDR3 in amino acids: CASSPGGPHGYTF. The CDR3, as DNA: TGTGCCAGCAGCCCGGGAGGGCCGCATGGCTACACCTTC.

CDR3 nucleotides: TGTGCCAGCAGCCTCCGGCGAGGTAACTATGGCTACACCTTC. Its protein is CASSLRRGNYGYTF. The chain employs TRBV5-4 and TRBJ1-2; no clear D. This CDR3 is 14 amino acids long. V shed 4 bases and J shed 1 base, with 11 bases lying between them. The germline gives CDR1 SGHNT, CDR2 YYREEE (reference sequence).

The rearrangement links TRBV11-3 to TRBJ2-7; 11 nucleotides agree with TRBD1. CDR3 size: 15 residues. V gave up 5 bases and J gave up 2 bases; unmatched junction bases: 5. Germline loops: CDR1 SGHNT, CDR2 YENEEA. The CDR3 reads CASSPTGQGAYEQYF. Here the CDR3 DNA reads TGTGCCAGCAGCCCCACGGGACAGGGGGCCTACGAGCAGTACTTC.

In its sample, this clone was seen once. V usage is TRBV19 and J usage is TRBJ1-5, with TRBD1 identical over 7 bases. The CDR3 totals 13 residues. V lost 9 bases to trimming and J lost 4 bases; unmatched junction nucleotides: 6. Germline V CDR1 and CDR2: LNHDA, SQIVND (reference sequence). Here the CDR3 reads CARDRPDNQPQHF. The CDR3 DNA follows: TGTGCCAGGGACAGGCCAGATAATCAGCCCCAGCATTTT.

This chain joins TRBV10-2 and TRBJ2-5, with 11 bases fitting TRBD2. In germline, CDR1 is WSHSY, CDR2 SAAADI. This CDR3 is built from 16 residues. Germline trimming cut 2 bases from V and 4 bases from J; bases unmatched to any gene: 6. The CDR3 DNA follows: TGCGCCAGCAGTGAGGTAGCGGGGGGGCTCGGAGAGACCCAGTACTTC. Its translation: CASSEVAGGLGETQYF.

The chain has TRBV19 and TRBJ2-2, with D perhaps TRBD1 (6 bases). Germline-derived CDR1 and CDR2 are LNHDA and SQIVND (reference sequence). V was shortened by 7 bases and J by 5 bases, with 23 bases between the two germline ends. The CDR3 contains 17 residues. CDR3: CASTLGFLGAWTGELFF. The CDR3 nucleotides read TGTGCCAGTACCCTGGGGTTTTTGGGGGCCTGGACCGGGGAGCTGTTTTTT.

The V and J genes are TRBV19 and TRBJ1-5; D is unresolved. The CDR3 consists of 13 residues. The germline V gene has CDR1 LNHDA and CDR2 SQIVND (reference sequence). With 3 bases removed from V and 6 bases from J, the gap between germline ends came to 9 bases. CDR3 region: CASSMAVGQPQHF. The CDR3 nucleotides are TGTGCCAGTAGTATGGCGGTGGGTCAGCCCCAGCATTTT.

This clone was seen only a few times. The V and J genes are TRBV28 and TRBJ2-3; 9 bases align to TRBD1. Germline V gene lookup returns CDR1 MDHEN and CDR2 SYDVKM. There are 13 residues in the CDR3. After removal of 5 bases from V and 4 bases from J, the junction contained 1 base not matched to a gene. The CDR3 DNA is TGTGCCAGCAGTCGACAGGGGGCAGATACGCAGTATTTT. Translating it yields CASSRQGADTQYF.

The chain is built from TRBV5-6 and TRBJ1-2; D is perhaps TRBD1 (5 bases). The V and J ends lost 4 bases and 5 bases respectively, with 9 bases between them. Germline V gene lookup returns CDR1 SGHDT and CDR2 YYEEEE. The CDR3 contains 12 residues. This CDR3 is CASSIGGYGYTF. Here the CDR3 DNA reads TGTGCCAGCAGCATTGGGGGGTATGGCTACACCTTC.

The chain recombines TRBV7-9 with TRBJ1-2; possible D gene TRBD1, 5 bases. Germline assignment: CDR1 SEHNR and CDR2 FQNEAQ (reference sequence). The CDR3 has 15 residues. The V end lost 5 bases, the J end lost 4 bases, and 17 bases lay between the germline ends. The CDR3 nucleotides read TGTGCCAGCAGCCGCGGGGAGGGGATCAGCTATGGCTACACCTTC. This encodes CASSRGEGISYGYTF. Based on the CDR3 plus reference TRBV7-9 and TRBJ1-2, the full variable domain is DTGVSQNPRHKITKRGQNVTFRCDPISEHNRLYWYRQTLGQGPEFLTYFQNEAQLEKSRLLSDRFSAERPKGSFSTLEIQRTEQGDSAMYLCASSRGEGISYGYTFGSGTRLTVV.

The J gene is TRBJ2-4, the V gene TRBV7-8, with D perhaps matching TRBD1 (5 bases). Germline CDR1 is SGHVS and CDR2 is FQNEAQ. The CDR3 consists of 16 residues. V gave up 5 bases and J gave up 0 bases, with 14 bases separating them. CDR3 sequence (DNA): TGTGCCAGCAGCCCGCAGGGTCCTCTAGCCAAAAACATTCAGTACTTC. Translation gives CASSPQGPLAKNIQYF.

The V gene is TRBV18, the J gene TRBJ1-1, with a possible D match to TRBD1 (6 bases). The germline V and J ends were trimmed by 4 bases and 0 bases, with 12 bases remaining between them. Germline CDR1 reads KGHSH; CDR2 reads LQKENI. The CDR3 consists of 15 residues. CDR3: CASSRSRGLNTEAFF. CDR3 bases: TGTGCCAGCTCACGCAGCAGGGGATTGAACACTGAAGCTTTCTTT.

The chain carries TRBV6-2 or TRBV6-3 and TRBJ2-2; perhaps TRBD2 as D (5 bases). The CDR3 consists of 15 residues. The germline V and J ends were trimmed by 4 bases and 5 bases, with 14 bases remaining between them. Looked up from germline, CDR1 is MNHEY and CDR2 is SVGEGT. CDR3 residues: CASSFLLRDTGELFF. CDR3 sequence (DNA): TGTGCCAGCAGTTTTTTGTTGAGGGATACCGGGGAGCTGTTTTTT.

This sequence joins TRBV5-1 and TRBJ2-7, with TRBD1 identical over 8 bases. The CDR3 length is 15 residues. With 0 bases clipped from V and 9 bases from J, the junction kept 11 bases outside the gene matches. CDR1 is SGHRS, CDR2 YFSETQ, per germline. CDR3 nucleotides: TGCGCCAGCAGCTTGGCCCGGACAGGGCCCCTGGGGCAGTACTTC. Translated, it gives CASSLARTGPLGQYF. The full variable domain, completed using reference TRBV5-1 and TRBJ2-7, is KAGVTQTPRYLIKTRGQQVTLSCSPISGHRSVSWYQQTPGQGLQFLFEYFSETQRNKGNFPGRFSGRQFSNSRSEMNVSTLELGDSALYLCASSLARTGPLGQYFGPGTRLTVT.

The chain couples TRBV5-1 to TRBJ2-2; the match to TRBD1 covers 8 bases. V lost 0 bases, J lost 7 bases, and 14 bases stayed unmatched. Germline CDR1 is SGHRS and CDR2 is YFSETQ. The CDR3 sequence is 18 residues long. CDR3 bases: TGCGCCAGCAGCTTGGACAGTCACCGCCAGGGGGCGATCGGGGAGCTGTTTTTT. Its protein product is CASSLDSHRQGAIGELFF.

This chain links TRBV20-1 with TRBJ1-1; TRBD1 is a possible D gene (5 bases). The CDR3 totals 12 residues. Germline CDR1 and CDR2: DFQATT and SNEGSKA (reference sequence). Trimming pared 3 bases from V and 10 bases from J, leaving 15 bases between. The CDR3 sequence is CSASYSLGGAFF. The DNA of the CDR3 is TGCAGTGCTAGTTACAGTCTGGGGGGAGCTTTCTTT.

The chain combines TRBV5-1 with TRBJ2-3; TRBD2 aligns across 11 bases. The germline V gene encodes CDR1 SGHRS and CDR2 YFSETQ. The CDR3 loop spans 16 amino acids. V lost 4 bases, J lost 3 bases, and 7 bases stayed unmatched. The CDR3: CASSRLAGGVTDTQYF. The CDR3 nucleotides are TGCGCCAGCAGCCGCCTAGCGGGGGGAGTGACAGATACGCAGTATTTT.

This rearrangement joins TRBV18 to TRBJ1-1; no clear D. The CDR3 runs 16 residues. Germline-derived CDR1 and CDR2 are KGHSH and LQKENI. V shed 1 base and J shed 0 bases, with 12 bases lying between them. CDR3 sequence: CASSPLSEFMNTEAFF. The CDR3 nucleotides are TGTGCCAGCTCACCACTATCCGAGTTCATGAACACTGAAGCTTTCTTT.

The V call is TRBV7-9, the J call TRBJ1-6; a possible D gene is TRBD1 (5 bases). V was trimmed by 4 bases and J by 11 bases, leaving 21 bases between them. Per germline, CDR1 SEHNR and CDR2 FQNEAQ (reference sequence). This CDR3 is 16 amino acids long. CDR3 sequence: CASSSDIGHQSAPLHF. The CDR3 DNA reads TGTGCCAGCAGCTCAGACATCGGACACCAATCCGCACCCCTCCACTTT.

The CDR3 is CASSVGGGSDYNEQFF. CDR3 in DNA: TGTGCCAGCAGCGTAGGGGGCGGGAGTGACTACAATGAGCAGTTCTTC. The chain combines TRBV9 with TRBJ2-1, with 7 bases lining up with TRBD2. Losses at the gene ends were 0 bases for V and 3 bases for J; bases not matched to a gene: 6. The CDR3 is 16 residues long. CDR1 and CDR2 (germline): SGDLS, YYNGEE. Combining the CDR3 with reference TRBV9 and TRBJ2-1 gives the whole variable domain DSGVTQTPKHLITATGQRVTLRCSPRSGDLSVYWYQQSLDQGLQFLIQYYNGEERAKGNILERFSAQQFPDLHSELNLSSLELGDSALYFCASSVGGGSDYNEQFFGPGTRLTVL.

V usage is TRBV7-9 and J usage is TRBJ1-6, with TRBD1 matching over 8 bases. This CDR3 is 15 amino acids long. The J segment lost 5 bases and the V segment lost 2 bases, leaving 2 bases of the junction unmatched. Germline CDR1 and CDR2: SEHNR and FQNEAQ (reference sequence). CDR3 residues: CASSLQGADNSPLHF. For the CDR3, the DNA is TGTGCCAGCAGCTTACAGGGGGCGGATAATTCACCCCTCCACTTT.

This clone has only a few counts. The CDR3 nucleotides read TGTGCCAGCAGCTTGTGGACCAGGGTCAGCTCCTACGAGCAGTACTTC. This gives the protein CASSLWTRVSSYEQYF. J is TRBJ2-7 and V is TRBV5-6, with a possible D match to TRBD1 (5 bases). Germline assignment: CDR1 SGHDT and CDR2 YYEEEE. Deletions cut 1 base from V and 0 bases from J, with 14 bases between. The CDR3 totals 16 residues.

This clone was counted between two and nine times. The CDR3 spells CASSQVGGYEQYF. CDR3 DNA sequence: TGTGCCAGCAGCCAAGTCGGCGGATACGAGCAGTACTTC. The rearrangement joins TRBV4-2 to TRBJ2-7; D is unresolved. Germline CDR1 and CDR2: LGHNA and YNFKEQ. The CDR3 is 13 residues long. Trimming shortened V by 1 base and J by 4 bases, and 8 bases separated the two germline ends.

The gene calls are TRBV6-5 and TRBJ1-5; no firm D call. The CDR3 loop spans 14 amino acids. Germline assignment: CDR1 MNHEY and CDR2 SVGAGI. V lost 6 bases to trimming and J lost 3 bases, with 12 bases between them. CDR3 sequence: CASRQAGSNQPQHF. CDR3 coding DNA: TGTGCCAGCAGGCAAGCGGGGTCCAATCAGCCCCAGCATTTT.

The rearrangement links TRBV6-5 to TRBJ2-7, with 8 bases matching TRBD2. The V gene's germline CDR1 is MNHEY and CDR2 SVGAGI. There are 14 residues in the CDR3. V lost 4 bases to trimming and J lost 3 bases; unmatched junction nucleotides: 5. The CDR3 loop is CASSSGLAFYEQYF. Here the CDR3 DNA reads TGTGCCAGCAGTTCTGGACTAGCCTTCTACGAGCAGTACTTC.